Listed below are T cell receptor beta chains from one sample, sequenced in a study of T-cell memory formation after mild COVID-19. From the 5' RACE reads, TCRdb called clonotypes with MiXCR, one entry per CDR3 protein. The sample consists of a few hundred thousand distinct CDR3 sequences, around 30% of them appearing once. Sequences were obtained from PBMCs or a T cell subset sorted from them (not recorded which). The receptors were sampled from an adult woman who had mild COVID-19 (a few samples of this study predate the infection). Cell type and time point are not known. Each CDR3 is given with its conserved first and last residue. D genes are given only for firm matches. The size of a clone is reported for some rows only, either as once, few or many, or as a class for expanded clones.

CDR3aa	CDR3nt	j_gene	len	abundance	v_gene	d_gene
CAIRGQGAGYEQYF	TGTGCCATCAGGGGACAGGGGGCGGGGTACGAGCAGTACTTC	TRBJ2-7	14	few	TRBV10-3	TRBD1
CASSHKIPGNEQFF	TGTGCCAGCAGTCATAAGATCCCCGGCAATGAGCAGTTCTTC	TRBJ2-1	14	-	TRBV6-2/TRBV6-3	-
CASSSQGQLSPYGYTF	TGCGCCAGCAGCTCGCAGGGACAGCTAAGCCCCTATGGCTACACCTTC	TRBJ1-2	16	few	TRBV5-1	TRBD1
CAISDETGSEQFF	TGTGCCATCAGTGACGAAACAGGGAGTGAGCAGTTCTTC	TRBJ2-1	13	few	TRBV10-3	-
CASSLDRPRGGYTF	TGCGCCAGCAGCTTGGACAGGCCGAGGGGTGGCTACACCTTC	TRBJ1-2	14	-	TRBV5-1	-
CASSVGRGGGSDTQYF	TGTGCCAGCAGCGTAGGACGGGGGGGCGGATCGGATACGCAGTATTTT	TRBJ2-3	16	-	TRBV9	TRBD2
CASSLRARRNLGTDTQYF	TGTGCCAGCAGCTTACGGGCTCGCCGGAACCTCGGCACAGATACGCAGTATTTT	TRBJ2-3	18	few	TRBV7-6	-
CASSLGGFDTSTDTQYF	TGTGCCAGCAGCCTTGGGGGGTTCGATACTAGCACAGATACGCAGTATTTT	TRBJ2-3	17	-	TRBV9	-
CASSPRGGNGEQFF	TGTGCCAGCAGCCCCCGCGGAGGGAACGGTGAGCAGTTCTTC	TRBJ2-1	14	-	TRBV7-2	-
CASSQPRGTSGPNEQFF	TGCGCCAGCAGTCAACCCCGGGGGACTAGCGGACCCAATGAGCAGTTCTTC	TRBJ2-1	17	-	TRBV23-1	TRBD2
CASSQFQGDGEQYF	TGCGCCAGCAGCCAATTCCAAGGGGATGGGGAGCAGTACTTC	TRBJ2-7	14	few	TRBV4-3	-
CSATDGGYGYTF	TGCAGTGCTACTGACGGCGGGTATGGCTACACCTTC	TRBJ1-2	12	few	TRBV20-1	-
CASSSGIEETQYF	TGTGCCAGCAGTTCAGGGATTGAAGAGACCCAGTACTTC	TRBJ2-5	13	-	TRBV7-9	-
CASRASGGGTGELFF	TGTGCCAGCAGAGCTAGCGGGGGAGGCACCGGGGAGCTGTTTTTT	TRBJ2-2	15	few	TRBV12-3/TRBV12-4	TRBD2
CASRPVSGGLQETQYF	TGTGCCAGCAGACCAGTGAGCGGGGGGCTACAAGAGACCCAGTACTTC	TRBJ2-5	16	few	TRBV6-5	TRBD2
CASSSQGAGGYTF	TGTGCCAGCAGCTCCCAGGGGGCCGGTGGCTACACCTTC	TRBJ1-2	13	-	TRBV7-6	TRBD1
CASTPGGGGQPQHF	TGTGCCAGCACCCCCGGGGGGGGAGGTCAGCCCCAGCATTTT	TRBJ1-5	14	many	TRBV7-2	-
CASGRGGQLQNTEAFF	TGTGCCAGCGGTAGGGGGGGACAGTTGCAGAACACTGAAGCTTTCTTT	TRBJ1-1	16	few	TRBV7-8	TRBD1
CATSSTGELFF	TGTGCCACCAGCAGCACCGGGGAGCTGTTTTTT	TRBJ2-2	11	-	TRBV15	-
CASSPGTPREQFF	TGCGCCAGCAGCCCCGGGACTCCTCGTGAGCAGTTCTTC	TRBJ2-1	13	few	TRBV5-1	-
CASSPGTGAQETQYF	TGTGCCAGCAGCCCCGGGACAGGGGCTCAAGAGACCCAGTACTTC	TRBJ2-5	15	-	TRBV7-9	TRBD1
CASRGLAGVDEQYF	TGTGCCAGCAGGGGACTAGCGGGAGTCGACGAGCAGTACTTC	TRBJ2-7	14	-	TRBV6-6	TRBD2
CASSPTRVSYEQYF	TGTGCCAGCAGTCCAACAAGAGTGTCCTACGAGCAGTACTTC	TRBJ2-7	14	many	TRBV27	-
CAWSGRRGGVYRDTGELFF	TGTGCCTGGAGTGGAAGGCGGGGGGGTGTTTACCGGGACACCGGGGAGCTGTTTTTT	TRBJ2-2	19	few	TRBV30	TRBD2
CASSQGYLRQYQETQYF	TGTGCCAGCAGCCAAGGTTACCTTCGGCAGTACCAAGAGACCCAGTACTTC	TRBJ2-5	17	-	TRBV14	-
CASSQGFIYGYTF	TGTGCCAGCAGTCAGGGGTTCATCTATGGCTACACCTTC	TRBJ1-2	13	-	TRBV6-5	-
CASSSIENQPQHF	TGTGCCAGCAGCTCAATAGAGAATCAGCCCCAGCATTTT	TRBJ1-5	13	-	TRBV7-2	-
CASSLKSSGSEWNEQFF	TGTGCCAGCAGCTTAAAAAGTAGCGGGAGTGAGTGGAATGAGCAGTTCTTC	TRBJ2-1	17	-	TRBV7-8	TRBD2
CASSYGSGGEQFF	TGTGCCAGCAGTTATGGTAGCGGAGGTGAGCAGTTCTTC	TRBJ2-1	13	few	TRBV12-3/TRBV12-4	-
CATSDFLGNTGELFF	TGTGCCACCAGTGATTTTTTAGGGAACACCGGGGAGCTGTTTTTT	TRBJ2-2	15	-	TRBV24-1	-